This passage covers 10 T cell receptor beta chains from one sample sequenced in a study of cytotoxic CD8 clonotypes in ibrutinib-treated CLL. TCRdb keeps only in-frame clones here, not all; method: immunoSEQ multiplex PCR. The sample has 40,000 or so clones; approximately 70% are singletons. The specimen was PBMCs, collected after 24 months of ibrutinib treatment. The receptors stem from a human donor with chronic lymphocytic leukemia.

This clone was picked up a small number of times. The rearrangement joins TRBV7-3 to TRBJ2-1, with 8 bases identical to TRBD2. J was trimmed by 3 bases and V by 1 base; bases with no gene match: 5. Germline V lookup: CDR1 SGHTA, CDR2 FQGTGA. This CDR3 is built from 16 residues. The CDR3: CASSLMAGGYYNEQFF. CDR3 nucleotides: TGTGCCAGCAGCTTAATGGCGGGAGGTTACTACAATGAGCAGTTCTTC. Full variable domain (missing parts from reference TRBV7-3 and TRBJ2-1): GAGVSQTPSNKVTEKGKYVELRCDPISGHTALYWYRQSLGQGPEFLIYFQGTGAADDSGLPNDRFFAVRPEGSVSTLKIQRTERGDSAVYLCASSLMAGGYYNEQFFGPGTRLTVL.

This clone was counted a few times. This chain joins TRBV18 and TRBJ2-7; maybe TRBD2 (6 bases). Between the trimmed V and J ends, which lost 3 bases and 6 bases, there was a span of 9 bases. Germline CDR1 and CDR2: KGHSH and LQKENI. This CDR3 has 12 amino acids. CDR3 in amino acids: CASSPGGPEQYF. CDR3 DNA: TGTGCCAGCTCACCGGGGGGTCCCGAGCAGTACTTC. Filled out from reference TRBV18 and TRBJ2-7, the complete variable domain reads NAGVMQNPRHLVRRRGQEARLRCSPMKGHSHVYWYRQLPEEGLKFMVYLQKENIIDESGMPKERFSAEFPKEGPSILRIQQVVRGDSAAYFCASSPGGPEQYFGPGTRLTVT.

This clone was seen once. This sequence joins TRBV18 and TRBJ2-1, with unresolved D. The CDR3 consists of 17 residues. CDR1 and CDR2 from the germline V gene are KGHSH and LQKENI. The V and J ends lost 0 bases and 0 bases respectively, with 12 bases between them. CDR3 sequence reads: CASSPPGRTVSYNEQFF. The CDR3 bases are TGTGCCAGCTCACCACCCGGGCGGACGGTCTCCTACAATGAGCAGTTCTTC.

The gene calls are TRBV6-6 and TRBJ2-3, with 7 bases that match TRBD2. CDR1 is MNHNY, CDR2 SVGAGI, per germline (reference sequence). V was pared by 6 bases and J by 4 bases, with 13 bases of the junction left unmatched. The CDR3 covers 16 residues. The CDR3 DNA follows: TGTGCCAGCAGCCCAACAAGAACAACTAGCGCAGATACGCAGTATTTT. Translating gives CASSPTRTTSADTQYF.

DNA of the CDR3: TGTGCCAGCAGTGATTGGGCTCTCCCCTACGAGCAGTACTTC. It yields the protein CASSDWALPYEQYF. The J gene is TRBJ2-7, the V gene TRBV2; D gene ambiguous. The V end was cut by 3 bases, the J end by 2 bases, with 11 bases between. The CDR3 runs to 14 residues. In germline, CDR1 is SNHLY, CDR2 FYNNEI.

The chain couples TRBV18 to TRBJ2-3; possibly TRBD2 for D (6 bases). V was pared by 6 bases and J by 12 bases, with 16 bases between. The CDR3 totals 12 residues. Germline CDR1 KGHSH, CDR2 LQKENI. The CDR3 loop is CASSPLRDSQYF. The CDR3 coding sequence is TGTGCCAGCTCCCCCCTGAGGGACTCTCAGTATTTT.

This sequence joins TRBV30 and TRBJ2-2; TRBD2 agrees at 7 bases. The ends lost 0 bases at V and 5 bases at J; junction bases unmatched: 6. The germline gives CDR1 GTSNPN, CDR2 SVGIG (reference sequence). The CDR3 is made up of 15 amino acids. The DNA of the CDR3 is TGTGCCTGGAGTGTCCCTAGCGGAATTACCGGGGAGCTGTTTTTT. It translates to CAWSVPSGITGELFF.

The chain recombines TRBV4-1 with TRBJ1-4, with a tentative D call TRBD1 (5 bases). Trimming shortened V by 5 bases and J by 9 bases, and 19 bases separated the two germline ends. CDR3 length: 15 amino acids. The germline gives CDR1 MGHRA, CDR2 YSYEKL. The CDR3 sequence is CASSVRTSETQKLFF. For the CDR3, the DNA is TGCGCCAGCAGCGTCCGGACAAGCGAAACCCAAAAACTGTTTTTT.

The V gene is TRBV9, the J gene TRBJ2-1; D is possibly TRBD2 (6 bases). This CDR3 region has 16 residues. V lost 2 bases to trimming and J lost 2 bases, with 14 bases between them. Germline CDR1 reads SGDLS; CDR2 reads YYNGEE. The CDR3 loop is CASSVYRDFTYNEQFF. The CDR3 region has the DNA TGTGCCAGCAGCGTCTACCGGGACTTCACCTACAATGAGCAGTTCTTC.

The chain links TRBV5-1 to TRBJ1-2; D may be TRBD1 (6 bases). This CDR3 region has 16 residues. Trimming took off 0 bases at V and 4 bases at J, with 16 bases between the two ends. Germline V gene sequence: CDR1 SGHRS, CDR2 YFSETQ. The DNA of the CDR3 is TGCGCCAGCAGCTTGGATCCAGGGGAAACAGTCTATGGCTACACCTTC. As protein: CASSLDPGETVYGYTF.